A single sample gave rise to the 15 T cell receptor beta chains below, sequenced in a study of T cells in Graves' hyperthyroidism and ophthalmopathy. TCR beta CDR3 region amplification was performed from RNA transcripts. The HTBI primer set served for first-round RT-PCR of the TCR CDR3. TCRdb re-called the multiplex PCR reads through MiXCR, storing one row per CDR3 protein. The repertoire holds about 840,000 distinct CDR3 sequences, with approximately 40% as singletons. The material sequenced was blood. These receptors originate from a young man with Graves' hyperthyroidism.

This chain links TRBV19 with TRBJ2-6, with D perhaps TRBD2 (7 bases). CDR1 is LNHDA and CDR2 is SQIVND in the germline V gene (reference sequence). The CDR3 has 16 amino acids. The V end lost 4 bases, the J end lost 4 bases, and 14 bases lay between the germline ends. This CDR3 reads CASSTHGGRGANVLTF. In nucleotides, the CDR3 is TGTGCCAGTAGTACCCACGGGGGGCGCGGGGCCAACGTCCTGACTTTC.

The table lists this clonotype with a few counts. The chain recombines TRBV6-5 with TRBJ1-5; weak D call: TRBD1 (5 bases). V gave up 5 bases and J gave up 1 base, with 9 bases separating them. The V gene's germline CDR1 is MNHEY and CDR2 SVGAGI. The CDR3 covers 14 residues. In nucleotides, the CDR3 is TGTGCCAGCAGTGATTGGGGCAGCAATCAGCCCCAGCATTTT. This translates into CASSDWGSNQPQHF.

The rearrangement links TRBV29-1 to TRBJ2-7; 10 positions match TRBD1. Germline CDR1 SQVTM, CDR2 ANQGSEA. The CDR3 is made up of 14 amino acids. V shed 6 bases, J shed 3 bases, and the junction held 8 bases outside the gene matches. CDR3 region: CSVDTGTGVYEQYF. The CDR3 DNA sequence: TGCAGCGTGGACACCGGGACAGGGGTCTACGAGCAGTACTTC.

This clonotype occurred many times. The J gene is TRBJ2-7, the V gene TRBV7-8; possible D gene TRBD2, 6 bases. The germline V gene encodes CDR1 SGHVS and CDR2 FQNEAQ. This CDR3 region has 15 residues. The germline V and J ends were trimmed by 1 base and 1 base, with 11 bases remaining between them. The CDR3 loop reads CASSLVAATSYEQYF. CDR3 coding DNA: TGTGCCAGCAGCTTAGTAGCGGCTACTTCCTACGAGCAGTACTTC.

Note on this clonotype: This sequence may be a read error, since a much larger clone differs from it by one base. Since the CDR3 does not end with the conserved phenylalanine or tryptophan, this likely comes from a read error. This chain connects TRBV2 to TRBJ2-5, with D perhaps given as TRBD1 or TRBD2 (5 bases each). CDR3 size: 12 residues. The germline gives CDR1 SNHLY, CDR2 FYNNEI. V was clipped by 4 bases and J by 7 bases, with 10 bases between them. CDR3: CASSADSGTQYL. Here the CDR3 DNA reads TGTGCCAGCAGTGCAGACAGCGGGACCCAGTACCTC.

This clonotype was counted ten times or more. The chain links TRBV10-3 to TRBJ1-2, with TRBD1 identical over 9 bases. The CDR3 has 13 residues. V shed 2 bases, J shed 6 bases, and the junction held 1 base outside the gene matches. In germline, CDR1 is ENHRY, CDR2 SYGVKD. The CDR3 loop reads CAISEGQGNGYTF. CDR3 DNA: TGTGCCATCAGTGAGGGACAGGGGAATGGCTACACCTTC.

V and J are TRBV7-9 and TRBJ2-5; possible D gene TRBD1, 6 bases. V lost 4 bases to trimming and J lost 0 bases, with 12 bases between them. Germline V gene sequence: CDR1 SEHNR, CDR2 FQNEAQ (reference sequence). The CDR3 is made up of 15 amino acids. The CDR3 reads CASSSGQTYQETQYF. The CDR3 nucleotides are TGTGCCAGCAGCTCTGGACAGACCTACCAAGAGACCCAGTACTTC.

The rearrangement joins TRBV7-6 to TRBJ1-6, with D unclear. Germline CDR1 SGHVS, CDR2 FNYEAQ. There are 15 residues in the CDR3. V dropped 2 bases and J dropped 4 bases, with 9 bases sitting between them. The DNA for the CDR3 is TGTGCCAGCAGCTTATCGGACGGATATAATTCACCCCTCCACTTT. This codes for CASSLSDGYNSPLHF.

The J gene is TRBJ1-4, the V gene TRBV7-2; D is unclear. The CDR3 length is 15 residues. CDR1 and CDR2 from the germline V gene are SGHTA and FQGNSA. V lost 5 bases and J lost 7, with 17 bases in between. The CDR3 loop is CASSRGRENTEKLFF. The CDR3 bases are TGTGCCAGCAGCCGCGGACGGGAGAACACTGAAAAACTGTTTTTT. The full variable domain, its missing parts supplied by reference TRBV7-2 and TRBJ1-4, is GAGVSQSPSNKVTEKGKDVELRCDPISGHTALYWYRQSLGQGLEFLIYFQGNSAPDKSGLPSDRFSAERTGGSVSTLTIQRTQQEDSAVYLCASSRGRENTEKLFFGSGTQLSVL.

There are a few counts of this clonotype. This chain uses TRBV6-6 with TRBJ1-4; TRBD1 aligns across 8 bases. This CDR3 has 15 amino acids. The germline gives CDR1 MNHNY, CDR2 SVGAGI (reference sequence). The ends lost 6 bases at V and 5 bases at J; junction bases unmatched: 8. DNA for the CDR3: TGTGCCAGCAGAACCACAGGGGGAGTAAATGAAAAACTGTTTTTT. Translating gives CASRTTGGVNEKLFF.

The chain joins TRBV7-2 to TRBJ2-7; D is tentatively TRBD1 or TRBD2 (5 bases each). The germline V and J ends were trimmed by 7 bases and 7 bases, with 23 bases remaining between them. The CDR3 spans 15 residues. The germline V gene has CDR1 SGHTA and CDR2 FQGNSA. The CDR3 is CASMWSRGPSWEQYF. The CDR3 DNA reads TGTGCCAGCATGTGGTCCCGGGGCCCCTCCTGGGAGCAGTACTTC.

A few counts support this clonotype. The V call is TRBV9, the J call TRBJ2-5; D gene uncertain. With the DNA end fitting TRBJ2-1 better, the J assignment may be wrong. The germline gives CDR1 SGDLS, CDR2 YYNGEE. CDR3 length: 11 amino acids. CDR3 sequence: CASSVTNEQFF. The DNA for the CDR3 is TGTGCCAGCAGCGTAACGAATGAGCAGTTCTTC.

For this clonotype: It may be a read error: a sequence one base away is much more abundant. The chain uses TRBV12-5 and TRBJ1-4; a possible D gene is TRBD1 (5 bases). CDR3 length: 12 residues. In germline, CDR1 is LGHNT, CDR2 FRNRAP. CDR3 sequence: CASAQASEKLFF. The CDR3 DNA sequence: TGTGCCAGCGCACAGGCGAGTGAAAAACTGTTTTTT.

This clonotype has ten or more counts. The V call is TRBV25-1, the J call TRBJ1-1; TRBD1 aligns across 8 bases. V lost 5 bases and J lost 8; bases outside the gene matches: 7. The V gene's germline CDR1 is MGHDK and CDR2 SYGVNS. This CDR3 region has 13 residues. CDR3 in DNA: TGTGCCAGCAGTTTCGACAGGGGCGCCGAAGCTTTCTTT. Encoded protein: CASSFDRGAEAFF.

This clonotype has a count of ten or more. The V gene is TRBV10-2, the J gene TRBJ2-5; D perhaps matches TRBD1 (6 bases). CDR1 and CDR2 from the germline V gene are WSHSY and SAAADI. Trimming removed 6 bases at V and 5 bases at J, with 16 bases between. This CDR3 has 14 residues. The CDR3 nucleotides are TGCGCCAGCAGGGTTTCGGGACATGGGGAGACCCAGTACTTC. It codes for CASRVSGHGETQYF.